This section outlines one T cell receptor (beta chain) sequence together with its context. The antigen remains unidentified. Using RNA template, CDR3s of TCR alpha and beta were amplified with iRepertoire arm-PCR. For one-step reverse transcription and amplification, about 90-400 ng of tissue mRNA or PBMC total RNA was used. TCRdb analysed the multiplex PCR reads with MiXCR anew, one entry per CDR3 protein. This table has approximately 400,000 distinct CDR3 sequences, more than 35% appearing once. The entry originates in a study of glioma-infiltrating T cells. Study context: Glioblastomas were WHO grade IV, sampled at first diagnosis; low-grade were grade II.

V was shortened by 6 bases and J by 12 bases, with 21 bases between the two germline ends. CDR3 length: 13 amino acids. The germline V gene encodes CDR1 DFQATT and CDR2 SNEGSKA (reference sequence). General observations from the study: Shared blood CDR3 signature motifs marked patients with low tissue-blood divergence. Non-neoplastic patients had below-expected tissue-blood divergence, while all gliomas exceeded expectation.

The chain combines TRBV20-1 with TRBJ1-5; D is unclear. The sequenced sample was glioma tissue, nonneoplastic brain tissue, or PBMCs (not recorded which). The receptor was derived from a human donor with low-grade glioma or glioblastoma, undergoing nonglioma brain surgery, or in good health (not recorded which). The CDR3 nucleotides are TGCAGTGCCCAGAAGGCCTACGGAGAGCACCAGCATTTT. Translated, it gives CSAQKAYGEHQHF.